Shown below are 3 T cell receptor beta chains from a single sample sequenced in a study of blood T cell repertoires in COVID-19. The method was immunoSEQ multiplex PCR; TCRdb's version includes in-frame clones alone and lacks a portion of them. The sample lists 200,000 to 300,000 clones, about four fifths seen once, with about 3.8% in the top ten. Material: PBMCs or T cells enriched from blood (not recorded which). These receptors all come from a woman aged 40 to 50 who had been exposed to COVID-19.

The J gene is TRBJ1-5, the V gene TRBV7-9; no firm D call. Germline V gene lookup returns CDR1 SEHNR and CDR2 FQNEAQ (reference sequence). CDR3 size: 15 residues. V was trimmed by 5 bases and J by 2 bases, leaving 13 bases between them. CDR3 sequence reads: CASSRSRMGNQPQHF. The DNA of the CDR3 is TGTGCCAGCAGCAGGAGTCGTATGGGCAATCAGCCCCAGCATTTT.

The V gene is TRBV7-6, the J gene TRBJ2-7, with 14 bases matching TRBD2. CDR3 length: 16 amino acids. Germline V gene data show CDR1 as SGHVS and CDR2 as FNYEAQ. J gave up 1 base and V 5 bases, and 4 bases lay outside the gene matches. In nucleotides, the CDR3 is TGTGCCAGCAGCGCCCGACTAGCGGGGGGGTCCTACGAGCAGTACTTC. The encoded protein is CASSARLAGGSYEQYF.

The chain is built from TRBV7-2 and TRBJ2-3, with 8 positions matching TRBD2. Germline V CDR1 and CDR2: SGHTA, FQGNSA. This CDR3 contains 16 residues. V gave up 3 bases and J gave up 0 bases; unmatched junction bases: 5. The CDR3 nucleotides are TGTGCCAGCAGCTTTCTCGGGGGGGCAAGCACAGATACGCAGTATTTT. It yields the protein CASSFLGGASTDTQYF.